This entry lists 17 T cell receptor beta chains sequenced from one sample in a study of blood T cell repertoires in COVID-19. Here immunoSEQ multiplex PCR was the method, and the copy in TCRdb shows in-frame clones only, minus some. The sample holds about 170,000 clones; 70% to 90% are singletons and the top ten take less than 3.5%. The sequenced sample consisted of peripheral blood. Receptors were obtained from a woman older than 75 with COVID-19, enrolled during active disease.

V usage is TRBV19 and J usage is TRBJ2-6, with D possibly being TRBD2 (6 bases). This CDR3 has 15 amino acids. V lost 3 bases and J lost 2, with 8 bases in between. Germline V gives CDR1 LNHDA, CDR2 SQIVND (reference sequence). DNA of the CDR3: TGTGCCAGTAGTATCGGAGGGACTGGGGCCAACGTCCTGACTTTC. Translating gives CASSIGGTGANVLTF.

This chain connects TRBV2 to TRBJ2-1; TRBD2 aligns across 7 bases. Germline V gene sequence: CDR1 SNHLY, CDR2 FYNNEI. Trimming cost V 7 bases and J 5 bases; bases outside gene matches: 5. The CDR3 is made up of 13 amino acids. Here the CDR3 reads CASNGGDDNEQFF. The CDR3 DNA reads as TGTGCCAGCAATGGGGGGGATGACAATGAGCAGTTCTTC.

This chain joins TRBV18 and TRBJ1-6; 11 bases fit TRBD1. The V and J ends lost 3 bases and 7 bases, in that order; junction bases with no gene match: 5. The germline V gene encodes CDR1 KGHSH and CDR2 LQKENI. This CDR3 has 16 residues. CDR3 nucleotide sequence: TGTGCCAGCTCACCCCGGGACAGGGGGAAAAATTCACCCCTCCACTTT. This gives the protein CASSPRDRGKNSPLHF. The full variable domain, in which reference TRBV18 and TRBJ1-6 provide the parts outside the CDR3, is NAGVMQNPRHLVRRRGQEARLRCSPMKGHSHVYWYRQLPEEGLKFMVYLQKENIIDESGMPKERFSAEFPKEGPSILRIQQVVRGDSAAYFCASSPRDRGKNSPLHFGNGTRLTVT.

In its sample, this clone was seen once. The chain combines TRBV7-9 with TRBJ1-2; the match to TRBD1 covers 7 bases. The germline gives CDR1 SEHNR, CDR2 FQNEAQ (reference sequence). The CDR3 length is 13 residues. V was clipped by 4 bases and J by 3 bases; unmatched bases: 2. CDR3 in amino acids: CASSSQGDYGYTF. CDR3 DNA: TGTGCCAGCAGCTCGCAGGGGGACTATGGCTACACCTTC.

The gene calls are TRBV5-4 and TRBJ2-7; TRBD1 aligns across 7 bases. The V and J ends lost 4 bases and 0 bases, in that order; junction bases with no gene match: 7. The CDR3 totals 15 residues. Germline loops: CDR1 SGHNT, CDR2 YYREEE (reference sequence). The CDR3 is CASSAGQDLSYEQYF. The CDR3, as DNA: TGTGCCAGCAGCGCCGGACAGGACCTCTCCTACGAGCAGTACTTC.

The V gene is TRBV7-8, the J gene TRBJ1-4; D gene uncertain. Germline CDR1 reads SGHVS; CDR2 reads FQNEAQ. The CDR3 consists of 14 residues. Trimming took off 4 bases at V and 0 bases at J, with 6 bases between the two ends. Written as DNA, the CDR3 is TGTGCCAGCAGCTCCCAAACAACTAATGAAAAACTGTTTTTT. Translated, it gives CASSSQTTNEKLFF. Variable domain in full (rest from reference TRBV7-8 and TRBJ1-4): GAGVSQSPRYKVAKRGQDVALRCDPISGHVSLFWYQQALGQGPEFLTYFQNEAQLDKSGLPSDRFFAERPEGSVSTLKIQRTQQEDSAVYLCASSSQTTNEKLFFGSGTQLSVL.

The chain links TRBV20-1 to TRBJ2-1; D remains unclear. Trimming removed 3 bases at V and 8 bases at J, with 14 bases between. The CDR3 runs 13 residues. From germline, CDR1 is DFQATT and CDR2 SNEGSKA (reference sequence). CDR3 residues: CSASQAILDEQFF. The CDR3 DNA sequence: TGCAGTGCTAGTCAGGCTATCTTGGATGAGCAGTTCTTC.

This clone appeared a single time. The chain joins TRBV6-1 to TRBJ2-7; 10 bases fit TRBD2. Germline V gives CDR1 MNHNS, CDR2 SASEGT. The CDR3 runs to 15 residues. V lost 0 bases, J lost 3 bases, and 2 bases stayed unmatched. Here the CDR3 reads CASSEASSGSYEQYF. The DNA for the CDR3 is TGTGCCAGCAGTGAAGCTTCTAGCGGGAGCTACGAGCAGTACTTC.

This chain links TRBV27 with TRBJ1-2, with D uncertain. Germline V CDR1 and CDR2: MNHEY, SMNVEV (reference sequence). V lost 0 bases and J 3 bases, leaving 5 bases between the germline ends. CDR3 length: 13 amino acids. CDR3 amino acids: CASSLSEYYGYTF. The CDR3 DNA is TGTGCCAGCAGTTTATCGGAGTACTATGGCTACACCTTC.

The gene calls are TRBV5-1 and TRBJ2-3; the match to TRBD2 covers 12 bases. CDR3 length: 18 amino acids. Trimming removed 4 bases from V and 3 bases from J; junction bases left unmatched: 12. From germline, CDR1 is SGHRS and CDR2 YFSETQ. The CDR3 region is CASSPGLAGLLGTDTQYF. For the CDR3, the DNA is TGCGCCAGCAGCCCTGGACTAGCGGGACTCCTAGGAACAGATACGCAGTATTTT.

DNA for the CDR3: TGTGCCAGCAGCCAAGTAAGGGGCGGTGGGGCTGAGCAGTTCTTC. Its translation: CASSQVRGGGAEQFF. The chain has TRBV3-1 (or the pseudogene TRBV3-2) and TRBJ2-1; perhaps TRBD1 as D (5 bases). CDR1 and CDR2 from the germline V gene are LGHDT and YNNKEL (reference sequence). Between the trimmed V and J ends, which lost 1 base and 9 bases, there was a span of 16 bases. The CDR3 extends over 15 amino acids.

CDR3 nucleotides: TGTGCCAGCAGCTTGGACAGGGGCGCAGATACGCAGTATTTT. Its protein product is CASSLDRGADTQYF. This sequence joins TRBV5-4 and TRBJ2-3; 7 positions match TRBD1. The CDR3 spans 14 residues. V shed 0 bases, J shed 4 bases, and the junction held 2 bases outside the gene matches. CDR1 is SGHNT and CDR2 is YYREEE in the germline V gene (reference sequence).

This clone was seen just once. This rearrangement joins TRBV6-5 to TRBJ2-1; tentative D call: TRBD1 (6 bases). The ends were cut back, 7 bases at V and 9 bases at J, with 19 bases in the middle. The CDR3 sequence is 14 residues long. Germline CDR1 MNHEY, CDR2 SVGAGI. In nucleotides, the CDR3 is TGTGCCAGCATCGTGAAACAGGGTACGGGTGAGCAGTTCTTC. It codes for CASIVKQGTGEQFF.

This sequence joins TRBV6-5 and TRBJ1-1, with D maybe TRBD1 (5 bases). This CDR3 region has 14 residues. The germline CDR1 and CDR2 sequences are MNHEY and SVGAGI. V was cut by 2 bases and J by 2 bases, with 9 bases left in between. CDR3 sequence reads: CASSYVGGNTEAFF. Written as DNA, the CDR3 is TGTGCCAGCAGTTACGTGGGGGGTAACACTGAAGCTTTCTTT.

CDR3 bases: TGCAGTGCTAGTCCCAGCTCCTACAATGAGCAGTTCTTC. Its translation is CSASPSSYNEQFF. The chain uses TRBV20-1 and TRBJ2-1; D is uncertain. The CDR3 spans 13 residues. Germline values: CDR1 DFQATT, CDR2 SNEGSKA (reference sequence). V lost 3 bases and J lost 0, with 6 bases in between.

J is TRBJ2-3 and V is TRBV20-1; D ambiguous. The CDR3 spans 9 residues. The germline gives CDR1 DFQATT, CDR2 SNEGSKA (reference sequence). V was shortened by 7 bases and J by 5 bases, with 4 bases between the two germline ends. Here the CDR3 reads CSDGDTQYF. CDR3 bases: TGCAGTGACGGAGATACGCAGTATTTT.

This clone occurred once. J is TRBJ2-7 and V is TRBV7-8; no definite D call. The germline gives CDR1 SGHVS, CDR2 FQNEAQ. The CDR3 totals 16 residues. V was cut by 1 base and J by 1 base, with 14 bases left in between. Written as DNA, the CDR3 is TGTGCCAGCAGCTTAGTCCCCGCAGGAATATCCTACGAGCAGTACTTC. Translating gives CASSLVPAGISYEQYF.